A single sample gave rise to the 26 T cell receptor beta chains below, sequenced in a study of T cells in localized non-small cell lung cancer. Clones were read by immunoSEQ multiplex PCR, and TCRdb kept only the in-frame ones, dropping some. Of 11,000 or so clones in the sample, roughly 81% were seen once. The sample was peripheral blood, taken before any cancer treatment. These receptors were collected from a male donor aged 60 or over with stage III lung adenocarcinoma.

The chain's CDR3 is CASSLAGTGGLNSYGYTF. For the CDR3, the DNA is TGTGCCAGCAGCTTAGCGGGTACAGGGGGCCTTAATTCGTATGGCTACACCTTC. This chain joins TRBV7-9 and TRBJ1-2; 9 bases are a match to TRBD1. Per the germline V gene, CDR1 is SEHNR and CDR2 is FQNEAQ (reference sequence). The CDR3 contains 18 residues. V shed 0 bases, J shed 5 bases, and the junction held 13 bases outside the gene matches.

V is TRBV18 and J is TRBJ1-2; D is unclear. The germline CDR1 and CDR2 sequences are KGHSH and LQKENI. V lost 1 base and J lost 2, with 11 bases in between. There are 15 residues in the CDR3. The CDR3 DNA sequence: TGTGCCAGCTCACCACAGTCAGGAAACAACTATGGCTACACCTTC. It yields the protein CASSPQSGNNYGYTF.

The chain combines TRBV7-8 with TRBJ1-1; the D is unclear. Germline assignment: CDR1 SGHVS and CDR2 FQNEAQ. V lost 1 base to trimming and J lost 1 base, with 10 bases between them. The CDR3 is 15 residues long. CDR3 sequence reads: CASSLVGLSNTEAFF. The CDR3 coding sequence is TGTGCCAGCAGCTTAGTCGGGCTCTCGAACACTGAAGCTTTCTTT. The entire variable domain, with the rest obtained from reference TRBV7-8 and TRBJ1-1, is as follows: GAGVSQSPRYKVAKRGQDVALRCDPISGHVSLFWYQQALGQGPEFLTYFQNEAQLDKSGLPSDRFFAERPEGSVSTLKIQRTQQEDSAVYLCASSLVGLSNTEAFFGQGTRLTVV.

The chain joins TRBV13 to TRBJ1-1; TRBD1 might be the D (6 bases). Looked up from germline, CDR1 is PRHDT and CDR2 is FYEKMQ (reference sequence). The CDR3 extends over 14 amino acids. V lost 1 base, J lost 4 bases, and 10 bases lay in between. The CDR3 coding sequence is TGTGCCAGCAGCTTAGACAGGGCGGTCACTGAAGCTTTCTTT. Its protein is CASSLDRAVTEAFF.

This sequence joins TRBV6-1 and TRBJ2-6; D remains unclear. The CDR3 sequence is 13 residues long. The V gene's germline CDR1 is MNHNS and CDR2 SASEGT. V shed 6 bases and J shed 1 base, with 4 bases lying between them. For the CDR3, the DNA is TGTGCCAGCAGAGGGTCTGGGGCCAACGTCCTGACTTTC. This encodes CASRGSGANVLTF.

The V gene is TRBV9, the J gene TRBJ2-3; D gene uncertain. Trimming removed 3 bases at V and 4 bases at J, with 9 bases between. The CDR3 spans 13 residues. From germline, CDR1 is SGDLS and CDR2 YYNGEE. The CDR3 DNA sequence: TGTGCCAGCAGCGCCCTTGAGGCAGATACGCAGTATTTT. It yields the protein CASSALEADTQYF.

In DNA, the CDR3 is TGTGCCAGCAGTGAGGAACTAGTCAATGAGCAGTTCTTC. Translation gives CASSEELVNEQFF. This chain joins TRBV2 and TRBJ2-1; the D gene is possibly TRBD2 (5 bases). The CDR3 totals 13 residues. Germline V gene lookup returns CDR1 SNHLY and CDR2 FYNNEI. V was clipped by 3 bases and J by 6 bases, with 9 bases between them.

V is TRBV7-3 and J is TRBJ2-7; TRBD2 agrees at 15 bases. This CDR3 is 14 amino acids long. Germline V CDR1 and CDR2: SGHTA, FQGTGA. Trimming cost V 4 bases and J 9 bases; bases outside gene matches: 4. Written as DNA, the CDR3 is TGTGCCAGCAGCTCGGGACTAGCGGGAGGAACGCAGTACTTC. Translating it yields CASSSGLAGGTQYF.

The gene calls are TRBV15 and TRBJ1-2; the D is unclear. Per the germline V gene, CDR1 is LNHNV and CDR2 is YYDKDF (reference sequence). The CDR3 extends over 15 amino acids. Trimming took off 1 base at V and 7 bases at J, with 16 bases between the two ends. The CDR3 region has the DNA TGTGCCACCAGCAGAGCTCCGATCACTATGGGTGGCTACACCTTC. This gives the protein CATSRAPITMGGYTF.

Here the CDR3 reads CASSPRDNGNEKLFF. The CDR3 nucleotides read TGTGCCAGCTCACCTAGGGACAACGGAAATGAAAAACTGTTTTTT. The V gene is TRBV18, the J gene TRBJ1-4; D perhaps matches TRBD1 (6 bases). The CDR3 has 15 amino acids. Germline CDR1 reads KGHSH; CDR2 reads LQKENI. V shed 3 bases and J shed 5 bases, with 13 bases lying between them.

This clone was seen only a few times. V usage is TRBV19 and J usage is TRBJ1-2; 8 bases fit TRBD1. V gave up 3 bases and J gave up 4 bases; unmatched junction bases: 7. The CDR3 sequence is 15 residues long. In germline, CDR1 is LNHDA, CDR2 SQIVND (reference sequence). This CDR3 is CASSIWRDRFYGYTF. CDR3 nucleotides: TGTGCCAGTAGTATCTGGCGGGACAGGTTCTATGGCTACACCTTC.

The chain joins TRBV5-1 to TRBJ1-5, with TRBD1 matching 12 bases. The CDR3 runs to 17 residues. V was clipped by 0 bases and J by 6 bases; unmatched bases: 7. The germline gives CDR1 SGHRS, CDR2 YFSETQ. The CDR3, as DNA: TGCGCCAGCAGCTTGGACGGGACAGGGGGCGCGGGTCAGCCCCAGCATTTT. Translation gives CASSLDGTGGAGQPQHF.

V gene TRBV6-1 combines with J gene TRBJ1-1; tentatively, D is TRBD1 (5 bases). The CDR3 is 14 residues long. Germline CDR1 MNHNS, CDR2 SASEGT. The V gene lost 6 bases and the J gene lost 1 base, with 12 bases spanning the gap. Here the CDR3 DNA reads TGTGCCAGCAGGGTGGGGGGGAGGAACACTGAAGCTTTCTTT. The encoded protein is CASRVGGRNTEAFF.

V gene TRBV9 combines with J gene TRBJ1-2; no definite D call. CDR3 length equals 15 residues. In germline, CDR1 is SGDLS, CDR2 YYNGEE. Trimming shortened V by 0 bases and J by 3 bases, and 12 bases separated the two germline ends. CDR3 sequence reads: CASSVGGGSYYGYTF. CDR3 nucleotides: TGTGCCAGCAGCGTAGGGGGAGGGAGTTACTATGGCTACACCTTC.

This clone was counted once. This chain links TRBV19 with TRBJ2-1; D gene ambiguous. The CDR3 consists of 12 residues. Germline V gene sequence: CDR1 LNHDA, CDR2 SQIVND (reference sequence). V was clipped by 3 bases and J by 6 bases, with 6 bases between them. The CDR3 DNA reads TGTGCCAGTAGTATCGGTACCAATGAGCAGTTCTTC. Protein product: CASSIGTNEQFF.

The chain links TRBV2 to TRBJ2-2, with D tentatively TRBD2 (7 bases). Trimming cost V 2 bases and J 4 bases, with 20 bases left between them. Germline V gives CDR1 SNHLY, CDR2 FYNNEI. This CDR3 comprises 18 residues. This CDR3 is CASSERAAEGGPTGELFF. The CDR3 coding sequence is TGTGCCAGCAGTGAAAGGGCTGCGGAGGGGGGGCCCACCGGGGAGCTGTTTTTT.

This clone was seen a handful of times. The chain is built from TRBV7-9 and TRBJ2-5; D ambiguous. The germline CDR1 and CDR2 sequences are SEHNR and FQNEAQ (reference sequence). V lost 1 base and J lost 5, with 5 bases in between. The length of the CDR3 is 12 residues. CDR3 loop: CASSLEAETQYF. CDR3 nucleotide sequence: TGTGCCAGCAGCTTAGAAGCGGAGACCCAGTACTTC.

The chain employs TRBV5-1 and TRBJ2-5, with D possibly matching TRBD1 (6 bases). Trimming shortened V by 4 bases and J by 1 base, and 14 bases separated the two germline ends. CDR3 size: 15 residues. Germline lookup yields CDR1 SGHRS and CDR2 YFSETQ. CDR3 loop: CASSRGTRPQETQYF. DNA for the CDR3: TGCGCCAGCAGCAGGGGGACACGACCCCAAGAGACCCAGTACTTC.

This chain uses TRBV19 with TRBJ1-1, with 9 bases matching TRBD1. Germline assignment: CDR1 LNHDA and CDR2 SQIVND (reference sequence). This CDR3 has 15 residues. Trimming removed 5 bases from V and 1 base from J; junction bases left unmatched: 5. This CDR3 is CASSPRQGENTEAFF. CDR3 DNA sequence: TGTGCCAGTAGTCCCCGACAGGGGGAGAACACTGAAGCTTTCTTT.

This clone was picked up one time. The junction does not match germline at one end; this may be a read error. V usage is TRBV7-8 and J usage is TRBJ2-3; D ambiguous. This CDR3 region has 18 residues. Germline V gives CDR1 SGHVS, CDR2 FQNEAQ. The CDR3 reads CASSPSRRTADSRDTQYF. The DNA for the CDR3 is TGTGCCAGCAGCCCCTCTCGTAGGACGGCCGATAGCAGAGATACGCAGTATTTT.

This clone was found a few times. The J gene is TRBJ1-1, the V gene TRBV11-3; D is possibly TRBD1 (6 bases). Germline-derived CDR1 and CDR2 are SGHNT and YENEEA. V was cut by 5 bases and J by 3 bases, with 10 bases left in between. The CDR3 is 13 residues long. The chain's CDR3 is CASSLWTDTEAFF. The CDR3 coding sequence is TGTGCCAGCAGCCTCTGGACAGACACTGAAGCTTTCTTT.

The chain couples TRBV5-6 to TRBJ1-1; D is ambiguous. V dropped 3 bases and J dropped 0 bases, with 12 bases sitting between them. The V gene's germline CDR1 is SGHDT and CDR2 YYEEEE. The CDR3 runs to 15 residues. For the CDR3, the DNA is TGTGCCAGCAGCTACGTTTCTCGGCTGAACACTGAAGCTTTCTTT. Its protein is CASSYVSRLNTEAFF.

This clone was observed once. The chain carries TRBV28 and TRBJ2-7, with 7 bases identical to TRBD1. Germline loops: CDR1 MDHEN, CDR2 SYDVKM. The J segment lost 4 bases and the V segment lost 2 bases, leaving 5 bases of the junction unmatched. There are 14 residues in the CDR3. In DNA form, the CDR3 reads TGTGCCAGCAGTTTACCCGGGACAGCGTACGAGCAGTACTTC. Translated: CASSLPGTAYEQYF. The entire variable domain, with the rest obtained from reference TRBV28 and TRBJ2-7, is as follows: DVKVTQSSRYLVKRTGEKVFLECVQDMDHENMFWYRQDPGLGLRLIYFSYDVKMKEKGDIPEGYSVSREKKERFSLILESASTNQTSMYLCASSLPGTAYEQYFGPGTRLTVT.

In DNA, the CDR3 is TGTGCCAGCAGCCAAGAGGCAGGGGATCTCTACGAGCAGTACTTC. Protein product: CASSQEAGDLYEQYF. This chain uses TRBV4-2 with TRBJ2-7; TRBD1 is a possible D gene (6 bases). CDR1 and CDR2 from the germline V gene are LGHNA and YNFKEQ. The V gene lost 0 bases and the J gene lost 3 bases, with 12 bases spanning the gap. This CDR3 is 15 amino acids long.

The V call is TRBV19, the J call TRBJ1-5; D is perhaps TRBD1 (5 bases). The CDR3 runs 14 residues. Germline loops: CDR1 LNHDA, CDR2 SQIVND (reference sequence). V lost 7 bases, J lost 2 bases, and 12 bases lay in between. The CDR3 DNA reads as TGTGCCAGTACCCTAGGACAAGGCAATCAGCCCCAGCATTTT. Translating it yields CASTLGQGNQPQHF.

DNA of the CDR3: TGTGCCAGCAGTGCCACCGGCACTAGCGGGGAAGAGCAGTACTTC. It encodes CASSATGTSGEEQYF. The chain recombines TRBV6-1 with TRBJ2-7; 10 nucleotides agree with TRBD2. The CDR3 covers 15 residues. With V trimmed by 4 bases and J by 7 bases, 10 bases remained unmatched. CDR1 and CDR2 from the germline V gene are MNHNS and SASEGT.